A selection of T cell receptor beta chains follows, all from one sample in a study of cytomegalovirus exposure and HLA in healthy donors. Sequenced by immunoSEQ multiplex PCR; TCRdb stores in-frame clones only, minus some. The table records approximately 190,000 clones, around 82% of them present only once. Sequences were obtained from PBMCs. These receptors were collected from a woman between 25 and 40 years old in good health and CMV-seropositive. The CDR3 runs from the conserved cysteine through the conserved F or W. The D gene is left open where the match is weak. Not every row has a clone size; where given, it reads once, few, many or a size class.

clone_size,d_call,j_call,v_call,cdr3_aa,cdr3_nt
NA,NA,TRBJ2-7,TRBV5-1,CASSLGIGETGPYEQYF,TGCGCCAGCAGCTTGGGGATTGGGGAAACAGGCCCCTACGAGCAGTACTTC
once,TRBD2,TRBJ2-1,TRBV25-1,CASSEAPSGGRNEQFF,TGTGCCAGCAGTGAAGCCCCTTCGGGAGGGAGGAATGAGCAGTTCTTC
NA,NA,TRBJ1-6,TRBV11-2,CASSLDLQGGDSPLHF,TGTGCCAGCAGCTTAGATCTCCAGGGCGGGGATTCACCCCTCCACTTT
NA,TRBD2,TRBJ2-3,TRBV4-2,CASSQDDTSGGSTDTQYF,TGTGCCAGCAGCCAAGATGATACTAGCGGGGGCAGCACAGATACGCAGTATTTT
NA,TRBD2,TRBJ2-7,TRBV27,CASSLSGGYEQYF,TGTGCCAGCAGTTTATCGGGGGGGTACGAGCAGTACTTC
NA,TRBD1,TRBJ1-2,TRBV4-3,CASSQDQGGIYGYTF,TGCGCCAGCAGCCAAGATCAGGGGGGCATCTATGGCTACACCTTC
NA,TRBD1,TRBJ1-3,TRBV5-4,CASGWTGSSGNTIYF,TGTGCCAGCGGATGGACAGGCAGCTCTGGAAACACCATATATTTT
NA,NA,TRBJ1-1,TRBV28,CASSLGRLNTEAFF,TGTGCCAGCAGTTTAGGGAGGTTGAACACTGAAGCTTTCTTT
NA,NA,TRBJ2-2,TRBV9,CASSVGLGANTGELFF,TGTGCCAGCAGCGTAGGACTAGGCGCGAACACCGGGGAGCTGTTTTTT
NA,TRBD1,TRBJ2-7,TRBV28,CASSLSTSGTGVSYEQYF,TGTGCCAGCAGTTTATCGACATCCGGGACAGGGGTCTCCTACGAGCAGTACTTC